This TCR beta chain derives from a study of Ad26.COV2.S vaccination and SARS-CoV-2 variants. In the study overall: Enrollment placed the donor in the COV1001 Ad26.COV2.S trial arm.

The treatment is: 15 to 20 received Ad26.COV2.S at low or high dose, single or two shots; about 5 received placebo; per-sample allocation not given. Day 63 after the first injection of vaccine or placebo was the sampling time. Study conclusions and caveats: Placebo recipients had lower spike-specific TCR breadth than vaccine recipients.

The germline V gene has CDR1 SNHLY and CDR2 FYNNEI. This CDR3 comprises 12 residues. The V end lost 6 bases, the J end lost 3 bases, and 9 bases lay between the germline ends. Sequenced by immunoSEQ multiplex PCR; TCRdb stores in-frame clones only, minus some. The sample shows about 680,000 clones, about 90% of them seen only once. In regard to this clone: Its antigen is currently unknown.

The TCR sequence derives from a person aged 18-60 years who received the Ad26.COV2.S COVID-19 vaccine or a placebo. The sequenced sample was peripheral blood, obtained in a trial of Ad26.COV2.S vaccine versus placebo. The chain joins TRBV2 to TRBJ2-7; D is unclear. In DNA form, the CDR3 reads TGTGCCAGCAGCCTCATTCGCTACGAGCAGTACTTC. It specifies CASSLIRYEQYF.